This T cell receptor beta chain was identified in a study of blood T cell repertoires in COVID-19. Assay used: immunoSEQ multiplex PCR; TCRdb lists only in-frame clones, some missing. This table holds some 80,000 clones, approximately 84% found once. Germline assignment: CDR1 SNHLY and CDR2 FYNNEI. Losses at the gene ends were 6 bases for V and 6 bases for J; bases not matched to a gene: 10. This CDR3 comprises 14 residues. The chain links TRBV2 to TRBJ2-7, with 8 nucleotides matching TRBD1. The sequenced material came from peripheral blood. This TCR came from a man aged 60 to 69 with COVID-19, enrolled during active disease. Here the CDR3 reads CASSSGQVFSEQYF. In nucleotides, the CDR3 is TGTGCCAGCAGCTCGGGACAGGTTTTTAGCGAGCAGTACTTC.